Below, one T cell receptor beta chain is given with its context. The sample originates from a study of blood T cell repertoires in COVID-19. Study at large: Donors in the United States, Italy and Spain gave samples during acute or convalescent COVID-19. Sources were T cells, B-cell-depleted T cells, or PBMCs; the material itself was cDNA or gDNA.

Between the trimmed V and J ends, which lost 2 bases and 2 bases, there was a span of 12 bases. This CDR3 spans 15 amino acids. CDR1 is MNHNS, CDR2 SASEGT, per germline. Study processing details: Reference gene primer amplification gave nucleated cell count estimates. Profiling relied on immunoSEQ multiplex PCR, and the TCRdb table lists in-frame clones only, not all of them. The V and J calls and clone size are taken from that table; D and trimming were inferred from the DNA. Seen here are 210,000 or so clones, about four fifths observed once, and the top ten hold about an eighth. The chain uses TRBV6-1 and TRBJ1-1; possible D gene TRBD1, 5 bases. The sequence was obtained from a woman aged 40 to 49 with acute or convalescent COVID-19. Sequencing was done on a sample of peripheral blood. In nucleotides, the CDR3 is TGTGCCAGCAGTGAATTTCACAGGCCAAACACTGAAGCTTTCTTT. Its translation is CASSEFHRPNTEAFF.